This T cell receptor (beta chain) was recovered during a study of T-cell reconstitution after alpha-beta-depleted transplantation in children. Points from the study as a whole: Alpha-beta T cells present about two months after transplant were reported to originate from several hundred expanded graft clones.

TCRbeta library preparation incorporated unique molecular identifiers. Using its own MiXCR run on the PCR reads, TCRdb lists one record per CDR3 protein. The sample holds a few hundred thousand distinct CDR3 sequences, 10% to 15% seen once. This CDR3 has 13 residues. The ends lost 6 bases at V and 2 bases at J; junction bases unmatched: 5. Germline-derived CDR1 and CDR2 are DFQATT and SNEGSKA (reference sequence). As regards this clonotype: Antigen: not known.

V is TRBV20-1 and J is TRBJ2-3, with TRBD2 identical over 7 bases. The input for sequencing was PBMCs, mostly from graft donor cells, taken 360 days after TCRalphabeta/CD19-depleted stem cell transplant. The sequence came from a male patient under 18 who had a stem cell transplant for acute myeloid leukemia, so the T cells may come from the graft donor. The CDR3 protein is CSAGRDYTDTQYF. CDR3 nucleotide sequence: TGCAGTGCGGGCCGGGACTACACAGATACGCAGTATTTT.